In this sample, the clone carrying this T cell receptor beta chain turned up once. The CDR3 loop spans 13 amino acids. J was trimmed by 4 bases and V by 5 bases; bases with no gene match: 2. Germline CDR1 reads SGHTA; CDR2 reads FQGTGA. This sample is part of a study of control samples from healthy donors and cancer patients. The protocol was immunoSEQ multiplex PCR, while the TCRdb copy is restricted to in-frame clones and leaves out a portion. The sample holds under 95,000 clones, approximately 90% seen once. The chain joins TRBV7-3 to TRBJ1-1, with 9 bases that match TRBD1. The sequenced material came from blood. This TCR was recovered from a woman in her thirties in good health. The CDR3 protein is CASSLQGATEAFF. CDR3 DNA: TGTGCCAGCAGCCTACAGGGGGCCACTGAAGCTTTCTTT.